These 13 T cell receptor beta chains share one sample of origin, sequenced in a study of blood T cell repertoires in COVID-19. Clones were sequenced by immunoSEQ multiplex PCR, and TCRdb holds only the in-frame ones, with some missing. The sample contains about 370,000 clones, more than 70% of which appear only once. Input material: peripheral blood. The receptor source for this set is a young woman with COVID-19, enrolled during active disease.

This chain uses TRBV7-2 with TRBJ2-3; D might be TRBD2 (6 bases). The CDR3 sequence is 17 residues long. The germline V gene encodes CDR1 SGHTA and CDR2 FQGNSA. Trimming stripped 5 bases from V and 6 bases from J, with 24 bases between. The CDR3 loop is CASSLYGGRIVADTQYF. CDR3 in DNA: TGTGCCAGCAGCCTCTACGGGGGACGCATAGTTGCGGATACGCAGTATTTT.

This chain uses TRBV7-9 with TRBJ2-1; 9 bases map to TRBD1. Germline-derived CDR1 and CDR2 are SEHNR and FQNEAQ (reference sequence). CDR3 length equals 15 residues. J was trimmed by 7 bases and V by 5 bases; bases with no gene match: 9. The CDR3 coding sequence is TGTGCCAGCAGCCTCCGACAGGGGGAGGCGAATGAGCAGTTCTTC. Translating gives CASSLRQGEANEQFF.

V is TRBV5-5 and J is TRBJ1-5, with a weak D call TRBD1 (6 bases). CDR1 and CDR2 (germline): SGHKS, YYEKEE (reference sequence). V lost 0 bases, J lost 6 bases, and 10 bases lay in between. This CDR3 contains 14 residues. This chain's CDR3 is CASSLGRGGQPQHF. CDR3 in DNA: TGTGCCAGCAGCTTGGGGAGGGGGGGTCAGCCCCAGCATTTT.

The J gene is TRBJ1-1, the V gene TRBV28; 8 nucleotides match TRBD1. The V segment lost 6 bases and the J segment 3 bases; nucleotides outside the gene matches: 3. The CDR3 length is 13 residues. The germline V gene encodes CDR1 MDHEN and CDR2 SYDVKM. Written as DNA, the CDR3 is TGTGCCAGCAGCCTGGACAGGGACACTGAAGCTTTCTTT. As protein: CASSLDRDTEAFF.

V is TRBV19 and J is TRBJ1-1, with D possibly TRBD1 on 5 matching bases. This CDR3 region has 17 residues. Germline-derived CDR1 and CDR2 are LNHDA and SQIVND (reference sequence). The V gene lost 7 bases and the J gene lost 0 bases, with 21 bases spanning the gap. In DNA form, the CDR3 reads TGTGCCAGTATTGGCCCAGTCAAGACAGCGATGAACACTGAAGCTTTCTTT. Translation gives CASIGPVKTAMNTEAFF.

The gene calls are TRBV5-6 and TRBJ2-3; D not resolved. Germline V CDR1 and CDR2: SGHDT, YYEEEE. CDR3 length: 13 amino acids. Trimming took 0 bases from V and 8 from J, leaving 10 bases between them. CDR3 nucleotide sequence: TGTGCCAGCAGCTTGGCCGCGGCCGCTACGCAGTATTTT. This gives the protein CASSLAAAATQYF.

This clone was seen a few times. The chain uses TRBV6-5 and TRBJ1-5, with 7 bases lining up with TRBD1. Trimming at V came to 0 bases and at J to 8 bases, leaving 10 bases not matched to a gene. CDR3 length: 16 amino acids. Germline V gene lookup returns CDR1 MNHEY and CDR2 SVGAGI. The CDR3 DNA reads TGTGCCAGCAGTTACTCGGCGGGACAGCCGGTCGAGCCCCAGCATTTT. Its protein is CASSYSAGQPVEPQHF.

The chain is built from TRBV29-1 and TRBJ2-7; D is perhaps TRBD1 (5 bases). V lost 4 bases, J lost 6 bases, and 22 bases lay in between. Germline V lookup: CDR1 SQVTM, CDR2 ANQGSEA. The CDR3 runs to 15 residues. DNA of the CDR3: TGCAGCGTTGGTCGAGAGGAAAAAGACAGCACCGAGCAGTACGTC. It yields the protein CSVGREEKDSTEQYV.

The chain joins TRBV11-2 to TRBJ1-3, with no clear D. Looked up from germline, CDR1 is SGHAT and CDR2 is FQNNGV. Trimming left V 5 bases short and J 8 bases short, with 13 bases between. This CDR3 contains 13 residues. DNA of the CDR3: TGTGCCAGCAGCCCTCAGGAGGGAGACACCATATATTTT. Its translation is CASSPQEGDTIYF. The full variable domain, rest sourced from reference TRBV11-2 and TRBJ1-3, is EAGVAQSPRYKIIEKRQSVAFWCNPISGHATLYWYQQILGQGPKLLIQFQNNGVVDDSQLPKDRFSAERLKGVDSTLKIQPAKLEDSAVYLCASSPQEGDTIYFGEGSWLTVV.

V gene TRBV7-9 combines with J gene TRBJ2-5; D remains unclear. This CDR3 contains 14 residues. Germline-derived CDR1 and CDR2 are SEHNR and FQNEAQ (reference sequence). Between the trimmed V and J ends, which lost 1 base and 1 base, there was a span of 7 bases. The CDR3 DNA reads TGTGCCAGCAGCTTAGGCCAGATCCAAGAGACCCAGTACTTC. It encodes CASSLGQIQETQYF.

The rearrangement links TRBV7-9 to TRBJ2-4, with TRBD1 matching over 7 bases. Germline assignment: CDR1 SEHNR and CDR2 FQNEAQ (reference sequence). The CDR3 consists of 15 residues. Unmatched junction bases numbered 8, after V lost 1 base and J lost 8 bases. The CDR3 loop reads CASSLVELTGDIQYF. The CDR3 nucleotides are TGTGCCAGCAGCTTAGTAGAACTAACAGGGGACATTCAGTACTTC.

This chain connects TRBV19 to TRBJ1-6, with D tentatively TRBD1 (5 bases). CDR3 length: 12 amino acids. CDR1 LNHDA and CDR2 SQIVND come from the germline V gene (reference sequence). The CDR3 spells CATTTGVSPLHF. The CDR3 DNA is TGTGCAACGACCACAGGAGTTTCACCCCTCCACTTT.

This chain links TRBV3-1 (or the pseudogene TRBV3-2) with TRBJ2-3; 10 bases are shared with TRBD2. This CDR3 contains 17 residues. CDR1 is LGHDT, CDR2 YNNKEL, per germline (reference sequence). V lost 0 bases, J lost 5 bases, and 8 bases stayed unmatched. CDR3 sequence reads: CASSQDCSGGNKDTQYF. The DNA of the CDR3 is TGTGCCAGCAGCCAAGATTGTAGCGGGGGGAATAAAGATACGCAGTATTTT.